The 23 T cell receptor beta chains in this list originate from one sample, sequenced in a study of T-cell memory formation after mild COVID-19 (dated by TCRdb to about 2021). Library method: 5' RACE. TCRdb names Illumina NovaSeq 6000 as the instrument used. Using fastp at Q25 and MiXCR, TCRdb reprocessed the public reads and kept productive beta chains. Rows with one shared CDR3 protein collapse into an entry with the most common genes and DNA. The sample table records about 170,000 distinct CDR3 sequences; 10% to 15% of these occur just once. The ten largest clones represent approximately 3.3% of the sample. Sequencing used PBMCs or a T cell subset sorted from them (not recorded which). The receptor source for this set is a man between 18 and 29 years old who had mild COVID-19 (a few samples of this study predate the infection). The sample titles of this study are shuffled in the database, so cell type and time point are left out; the donor was told from shared clones.

This clonotype was picked up a small number of times. The V and J genes are TRBV29-1 and TRBJ2-5; 8 bases are shared with TRBD1. The junction had 11 bases not matched to a gene; V was cut back by 7 bases and J by 4 bases. Germline V gene data show CDR1 as SQVTM and CDR2 as ANQGSEA. CDR3 length: 14 residues. The CDR3 nucleotides read TGCAGCGCCCGAAAGGCAGGGGGCGTAGAGACCCAGTACTTC. It translates to CSARKAGGVETQYF.

This clonotype was counted a few times. The genes are TRBV29-1 and TRBJ2-5; D may be TRBD1 (6 bases). The CDR3 has 12 amino acids. Trimming removed 7 bases from V and 1 base from J, with 10 bases in between. Germline values: CDR1 SQVTM, CDR2 ANQGSEA. CDR3 sequence (DNA): TGCAGCGCTTACAGGGTCCAAGAGACCCAGTACTTC. Its protein is CSAYRVQETQYF.

The V call is TRBV20-1, the J call TRBJ2-1; no reliable D call. The CDR3 runs 14 residues. Germline lookup yields CDR1 DFQATT and CDR2 SNEGSKA (reference sequence). V gave up 0 bases and J gave up 6 bases, with 12 bases separating them. CDR3 amino acids: CSAREGKGINEQFF. The CDR3 region has the DNA TGCAGTGCTAGAGAAGGAAAGGGTATCAATGAGCAGTTCTTC.

This clonotype was found many times. The chain combines TRBV12-3 or TRBV12-4 with TRBJ2-1; D could derive from TRBD1 or TRBD2 (6 bases each). The length of the CDR3 is 12 residues. The germline V and J ends were trimmed by 8 bases and 16 bases, with 21 bases remaining between them. This chain's CDR3 is CASENRGQGHFF. The DNA for the CDR3 is TGTGCCAGCGAGAACCGGGGGCAGGGTCACTTCTTC.

This clonotype occurred a few times. The V call is TRBV7-3, the J call TRBJ2-5; the D gene is possibly TRBD1 (6 bases). CDR1 is SGHTA and CDR2 is FQGTGA in the germline V gene. The CDR3 totals 14 residues. V was cut by 4 bases and J by 5 bases, with 14 bases left in between. The CDR3 is CASSSTGMRETQYF. Here the CDR3 DNA reads TGTGCCAGCAGCTCTACAGGGATGAGGGAGACCCAGTACTTC.

This clonotype was seen a handful of times. This rearrangement joins TRBV11-2 to TRBJ1-2; TRBD1 might be the D (6 bases). Germline assignment: CDR1 SGHAT and CDR2 FQNNGV. V gave up 1 base and J gave up 2 bases, with 14 bases separating them. This CDR3 contains 16 residues. The CDR3 is CASSLVSGAQNYGYTF. Here the CDR3 DNA reads TGTGCCAGCAGCTTAGTGTCAGGGGCGCAGAACTATGGCTACACCTTC.

This clonotype came up many times. The V call is TRBV4-1, the J call TRBJ2-1; TRBD1 aligns across 9 bases. Germline CDR1 is MGHRA and CDR2 is YSYEKL. The CDR3 has 16 amino acids. The ends lost 4 bases at V and 7 bases at J; junction bases unmatched: 11. CDR3 nucleotide sequence: TGCGCCAGCAGCCTAGGTCCGAGGGACAGGGTAAATGAGCAGTTCTTC. It is translated as CASSLGPRDRVNEQFF.

The rearrangement uses TRBV5-1 and TRBJ1-5; D uncertain. Germline V gene data show CDR1 as SGHRS and CDR2 as YFSETQ. Between the trimmed V and J ends, which lost 0 bases and 0 bases, there was a span of 10 bases. This CDR3 is built from 16 residues. The CDR3 region has the DNA TGCGCCAGCAGCTTGGGGGCAGCTAATAGCAATCAGCCCCAGCATTTT. Its protein product is CASSLGAANSNQPQHF.

The genes are TRBV20-1 and TRBJ1-2; D is ambiguous. From germline, CDR1 is DFQATT and CDR2 SNEGSKA (reference sequence). This CDR3 spans 11 amino acids. DNA for the CDR3: TGCAGCGCGAACTTACACTATGGCTACACCTTC. Translating it yields CSANLHYGYTF.

The V gene is TRBV29-1, the J gene TRBJ1-3, with 7 bases identical to TRBD1. Trimming cost V 6 bases and J 4 bases; bases outside gene matches: 3. Germline CDR1 and CDR2: SQVTM and ANQGSEA. This CDR3 spans 12 amino acids. Written as DNA, the CDR3 is TGCAGCGTCGGGACAGACGGAAACACCATATATTTT. Its translation is CSVGTDGNTIYF. Full variable domain (rest looked up from reference TRBV29-1 and TRBJ1-3): SAVISQKPSRDICQRGTSLTIQCQVDSQVTMMFWYRQQPGQSLTLIATANQGSEATYESGFVIDKFPISRPNLTFSTLTVSNMSPEDSSIYLCSVGTDGNTIYFGEGSWLTVV.

This clonotype was counted a few times. V gene TRBV7-6 combines with J gene TRBJ2-6, with D uncertain. Trimming took off 4 bases at V and 0 bases at J, with 13 bases between the two ends. The CDR3 runs to 17 residues. The germline V gene has CDR1 SGHVS and CDR2 FNYEAQ. In DNA form, the CDR3 reads TGTGCCAGCAGCTGGGTGAGACACCGCTCTGGGGCCAACGTCCTGACTTTC. It is translated as CASSWVRHRSGANVLTF.

This clonotype occurred a few times. This sequence joins TRBV20-1 and TRBJ2-2; D is possibly TRBD1 or TRBD2 (5 bases each). There are 16 residues in the CDR3. Germline V gene sequence: CDR1 DFQATT, CDR2 SNEGSKA (reference sequence). The germline V and J ends were trimmed by 0 bases and 2 bases, with 13 bases remaining between them. The CDR3 spells CSARDPRGFNTGELFF. The DNA for the CDR3 is TGCAGTGCTAGAGATCCTCGGGGCTTCAACACCGGGGAGCTGTTTTTT.

This clonotype has a count of ten or more. The junction does not match germline at one end; this may be a read error. The J gene is TRBJ2-3, the V gene TRBV4-3, with 9 bases lining up with TRBD1. Per germline, CDR1 LGHNA and CDR2 YSLEER. The CDR3 length is 14 residues. CDR3 in DNA: TGTGCCAGCAGCCAGGACAGGGGAGCAGATACGCAGTATTTT. It encodes CASSQDRGADTQYF.

The chain uses TRBV7-2 and TRBJ2-5, with D unclear. This CDR3 region has 15 residues. The germline V and J ends were trimmed by 4 bases and 2 bases, with 14 bases remaining between them. Looked up from germline, CDR1 is SGHTA and CDR2 is FQGNSA. CDR3 nucleotides: TGTGCCAGCAGCTACGCCAGCAGCCGTCAAGAGACCCAGTACTTC. Its protein is CASSYASSRQETQYF.

This clonotype was recorded a few times. The J gene is TRBJ1-5, the V gene TRBV18; D gene ambiguous. V was clipped by 2 bases and J by 6 bases, with 8 bases between them. Germline CDR1 reads KGHSH; CDR2 reads LQKENI. This CDR3 has 13 amino acids. This CDR3 is CASSPGEGQPQHF. The CDR3 DNA reads TGTGCCAGCTCACCAGGGGAGGGTCAGCCCCAGCATTTT.

This clonotype was seen only a few times. This rearrangement joins TRBV12-3 or TRBV12-4 to TRBJ1-1; 9 nucleotides match TRBD1. V was pared by 6 bases and J by 5 bases, with 7 bases of the junction left unmatched. This CDR3 contains 14 residues. CDR3 in DNA: TGTGCCAGCAGGTCCCAGACAGGGGGAACTGAAGCTTTCTTT. The encoded protein is CASRSQTGGTEAFF.

The V and J genes are TRBV20-1 and TRBJ2-3; D perhaps matches TRBD2 (6 bases). Trimming cost V 6 bases and J 1 base, with 11 bases left between them. Germline CDR1 reads DFQATT; CDR2 reads SNEGSKA (reference sequence). CDR3 length equals 13 residues. The CDR3 nucleotides are TGCAGTGCCAAGGGACTTGGCACAGATACGCAGTATTTT. Protein product: CSAKGLGTDTQYF.

The rearrangement joins TRBV29-1 to TRBJ2-5; D may be TRBD1 (6 bases). CDR1 is SQVTM and CDR2 is ANQGSEA in the germline V gene. This CDR3 has 13 residues. V dropped 7 bases and J dropped 2 bases, with 14 bases sitting between them. DNA for the CDR3: TGCAGCGGTAGGACAGCCCCGCAAGAGACCCAGTACTTC. As protein: CSGRTAPQETQYF.

The rearrangement joins TRBV4-3 to TRBJ1-2; no reliable D call. CDR1 and CDR2 from the germline V gene are LGHNA and YSLEER. This CDR3 comprises 13 residues. V lost 0 bases and J lost 8, with 10 bases in between. The CDR3 spells CASSQDFTRGYTF. As DNA, the CDR3 is TGCGCCAGCAGCCAAGATTTTACGAGGGGCTACACCTTC.

This clonotype appeared a few times. DNA of the CDR3: TGCGCCAGCAGCTGGACTAACACCGGGGAGCTGTTTTTT. Protein sequence: CASSWTNTGELFF. The chain employs TRBV5-1 and TRBJ2-2, with D perhaps TRBD2 (5 bases). Between the trimmed V and J ends, which lost 3 bases and 2 bases, there was a span of 5 bases. The CDR3 extends over 13 amino acids. Per the germline V gene, CDR1 is SGHRS and CDR2 is YFSETQ.

This clonotype has just a few counts. The CDR3 DNA reads TGTGCCAGCAGGCCCCAGAGGGGCGCGGACACCGGGGAGCTGTTTTTT. Its protein is CASRPQRGADTGELFF. The V gene is TRBV2, the J gene TRBJ2-2; D might be TRBD1 or TRBD2, each matching 5 bases. The CDR3 is 16 residues long. Per germline, CDR1 SNHLY and CDR2 FYNNEI. The germline V and J ends were trimmed by 6 bases and 3 bases, with 17 bases remaining between them.

This sequence joins TRBV10-3 and TRBJ2-2; maybe TRBD2 (6 bases). CDR3 length equals 16 residues. The germline gives CDR1 ENHRY, CDR2 SYGVKD. V dropped 8 bases and J dropped 3 bases, with 19 bases sitting between them. CDR3 loop: CAIGPRGGSDTGELFF. The CDR3 nucleotides read TGTGCCATCGGGCCGCGTGGAGGGTCCGACACCGGGGAGCTGTTTTTT.

The rearrangement joins TRBV29-1 to TRBJ2-5; D is undetermined. Per the germline V gene, CDR1 is SQVTM and CDR2 is ANQGSEA. Trimming removed 0 bases from V and 2 bases from J, with 10 bases in between. This CDR3 is 14 amino acids long. Here the CDR3 DNA reads TGCAGCGTTGAAGAAGGGCGAGCTCAAGAGACCCAGTACTTC. Its translation is CSVEEGRAQETQYF. The variable domain in full, completed from reference TRBV29-1 and TRBJ2-5, reads SAVISQKPSRDICQRGTSLTIQCQVDSQVTMMFWYRQQPGQSLTLIATANQGSEATYESGFVIDKFPISRPNLTFSTLTVSNMSPEDSSIYLCSVEEGRAQETQYFGPGTRLLVL.